One and the same sample provided the 16 T cell receptor beta chains below, sequenced in a study of T cells after yellow fever vaccination. MiXCR was run by TCRdb on the 5' RACE reads, yielding one entry per CDR3 protein. Here the sample spans a few hundred thousand distinct CDR3 sequences, roughly 3.5% being singletons. The source was PBMCs, collected on the day of the yellow fever booster vaccination. The receptors here all came from a man between 18 and 35 years old who received the YFV17D yellow fever vaccine.

In its sample, this clonotype was seen a few times. The J gene is TRBJ2-7, the V gene TRBV19, with D uncertain. The V end was cut by 3 bases, the J end by 6 bases, with 6 bases between. Germline CDR1 LNHDA, CDR2 SQIVND (reference sequence). The CDR3 has 11 amino acids. CDR3 in amino acids: CASSISGEQYV. The CDR3, as DNA: TGTGCCAGTAGTATTTCGGGCGAGCAGTACGTC.

This clonotype appeared many times. Here the CDR3 reads CASSLDYSSTDTQYF. For the CDR3, the DNA is TGTGCCAGCAGCTTAGACTACTCTAGCACAGATACGCAGTATTTT. The V call is TRBV7-3, the J call TRBJ2-3; TRBD2 might be the D (5 bases). Per the germline V gene, CDR1 is SGHTA and CDR2 is FQGTGA. Trimming left V 2 bases short and J 0 bases short, with 9 bases between. There are 15 residues in the CDR3.

There are a few counts of this clonotype. This chain joins TRBV3-1 and TRBJ2-2; 10 bases align to TRBD2. This CDR3 has 16 amino acids. Germline V CDR1 and CDR2: LGHDT, YNNKEL (reference sequence). The junction had 5 bases not matched to a gene; V was cut back by 1 base and J by 6 bases. CDR3 sequence: CASSQVNSGGPGELFF. CDR3 DNA sequence: TGTGCCAGCAGCCAAGTGAATAGCGGGGGGCCCGGGGAGCTGTTTTTT.

The V and J genes are TRBV11-3 and TRBJ2-1; 10 bases line up with TRBD1. Germline-derived CDR1 and CDR2 are SGHNT and YENEEA. This CDR3 contains 14 residues. V gave up 5 bases and J gave up 8 bases; unmatched junction bases: 6. The CDR3 sequence is CASSPGTGDHEQFF. The CDR3 region has the DNA TGTGCCAGCAGCCCGGGGACAGGGGATCATGAGCAGTTCTTC.

This clonotype has at least ten counts. The J gene is TRBJ2-5, the V gene TRBV19; 8 nucleotides align to TRBD2. The CDR3 is 15 amino acids. Germline assignment: CDR1 LNHDA and CDR2 SQIVND (reference sequence). Trimming took 3 bases from V and 1 from J; bases not matched to a gene: 4. CDR3 protein: CASSISGGVQETQYF. The CDR3 coding sequence is TGTGCCAGTAGTATCAGCGGGGGAGTCCAAGAGACCCAGTACTTC.

This clonotype has a count of ten or more. The V and J genes are TRBV5-5 and TRBJ2-5; 8 bases are a match to TRBD1. CDR3 size: 15 residues. Germline assignment: CDR1 SGHKS and CDR2 YYEKEE (reference sequence). V trimming: 2 bases; J trimming: 1 base; junction bases outside the gene matches: 4. CDR3 in amino acids: CASSFIDRGQETQYF. The CDR3 nucleotides are TGTGCCAGCAGCTTCATAGACAGGGGCCAAGAGACCCAGTACTTC.

This clonotype was counted ten times or more. CDR3 sequence reads: CASSVSQDRYNEQFF. The CDR3 coding sequence is TGTGCCAGCAGCGTCTCGCAGGATCGGTACAATGAGCAGTTCTTC. The gene calls are TRBV9 and TRBJ2-1; D remains unclear. The germline V gene encodes CDR1 SGDLS and CDR2 YYNGEE. The CDR3 is 15 amino acids. The V end lost 2 bases, the J end lost 4 bases, and 13 bases lay between the germline ends.

This clonotype showed up many times. The chain combines TRBV15 with TRBJ2-5, with D unclear. The ends were cut back, 0 bases at V and 2 bases at J, with 10 bases in the middle. Germline V CDR1 and CDR2: LNHNV, YYDKDF (reference sequence). The CDR3 loop spans 15 amino acids. Written as DNA, the CDR3 is TGTGCCACCAGCAGAGATGGCCTAACACAAGAGACCCAGTACTTC. As protein: CATSRDGLTQETQYF.

This clonotype was observed a few times. CDR3 sequence reads: CASSYPAGRRTEAFF. The CDR3 region has the DNA TGTGCCAGCAGTTACCCCGCGGGAAGGCGAACTGAAGCTTTCTTT. The chain recombines TRBV6-2 or TRBV6-3 with TRBJ1-1; D unclear. The V end lost 2 bases, the J end lost 5 bases, and 15 bases lay between the germline ends. The CDR3 contains 15 residues. Germline CDR1 reads MNHEY; CDR2 reads SVGEGT.

This clonotype was observed a handful of times. V gene TRBV4-3 combines with J gene TRBJ2-5; D call uncertain. This CDR3 is built from 14 residues. Germline V gene sequence: CDR1 LGHNA, CDR2 YSLEER. Deletions cut 0 bases from V and 0 bases from J, with 5 bases between. The CDR3 DNA reads as TGCGCCAGCAGCCAAGACCCCTACCAAGAGACCCAGTACTTC. Translation: CASSQDPYQETQYF.

This clonotype was counted between two and nine times. This chain joins TRBV28 and TRBJ2-5, with D possibly matching TRBD1 (5 bases). From germline, CDR1 is MDHEN and CDR2 SYDVKM. The CDR3 spans 15 residues. V lost 6 bases, J lost 1 base, and 15 bases lay in between. CDR3 protein: CASSTSARVQETQYF. In DNA, the CDR3 is TGTGCCAGCAGCACCTCCGCCAGGGTCCAAGAGACCCAGTACTTC. The whole variable domain, filled in from reference TRBV28 and TRBJ2-5, reads DVKVTQSSRYLVKRTGEKVFLECVQDMDHENMFWYRQDPGLGLRLIYFSYDVKMKEKGDIPEGYSVSREKKERFSLILESASTNQTSMYLCASSTSARVQETQYFGPGTRLLVL.

This clonotype has a handful of counts. The chain recombines TRBV20-1 with TRBJ1-1, with D possibly TRBD1 on 6 matching bases. CDR1 is DFQATT and CDR2 is SNEGSKA in the germline V gene (reference sequence). CDR3 length: 14 amino acids. V shed 5 bases and J shed 2 bases, with 15 bases lying between them. Here the CDR3 DNA reads TGCAGTGCTTGGGGAGAACAGGGAAACACTGAAGCTTTCTTT. This encodes CSAWGEQGNTEAFF.

This chain connects TRBV5-4 to TRBJ2-7, with 7 bases identical to TRBD1. In germline, CDR1 is SGHNT, CDR2 YYREEE (reference sequence). V dropped 5 bases and J dropped 0; count of bases not matched to a gene: 5. This CDR3 comprises 14 residues. The CDR3 bases are TGTGCCAGCAGGGCCGGGACAGACTCCTACGAGCAGTACTTC. Its translation: CASRAGTDSYEQYF.

This clonotype was recorded at least ten times. This chain connects TRBV7-2 to TRBJ1-5; no definite D call. Trimming took off 8 bases at V and 0 bases at J, with 11 bases between the two ends. The CDR3 loop spans 14 amino acids. CDR1 is SGHTA, CDR2 FQGNSA, per germline. CDR3 DNA: TGTGCCAGCTCCGGACTTAATAGCAATCAGCCCCAGCATTTT. It encodes CASSGLNSNQPQHF.

This clonotype was seen at least ten times. The genes are TRBV5-4 and TRBJ2-3; perhaps TRBD2 as D (5 bases). Trimming took off 2 bases at V and 5 bases at J, with 12 bases between the two ends. CDR3 size: 14 residues. The germline CDR1 and CDR2 sequences are SGHNT and YYREEE (reference sequence). CDR3 nucleotides: TGTGCCAGCAGCTTAACGGGGTATGAAGATACGCAGTATTTT. This codes for CASSLTGYEDTQYF.

This clonotype was recorded many times. This chain links TRBV7-9 with TRBJ2-2; D is perhaps TRBD2 (5 bases). CDR3 size: 16 residues. CDR1 is SEHNR and CDR2 is FQNEAQ in the germline V gene (reference sequence). V lost 2 bases and J lost 1, with 11 bases in between. The CDR3 loop is CASSLNSGMNTGELFF. CDR3 coding DNA: TGTGCCAGCAGCTTAAACTCCGGGATGAACACCGGGGAGCTGTTTTTT. The variable domain in full, completed from reference TRBV7-9 and TRBJ2-2, reads DTGVSQNPRHKITKRGQNVTFRCDPISEHNRLYWYRQTLGQGPEFLTYFQNEAQLEKSRLLSDRFSAERPKGSFSTLEIQRTEQGDSAMYLCASSLNSGMNTGELFFGEGSRLTVL.